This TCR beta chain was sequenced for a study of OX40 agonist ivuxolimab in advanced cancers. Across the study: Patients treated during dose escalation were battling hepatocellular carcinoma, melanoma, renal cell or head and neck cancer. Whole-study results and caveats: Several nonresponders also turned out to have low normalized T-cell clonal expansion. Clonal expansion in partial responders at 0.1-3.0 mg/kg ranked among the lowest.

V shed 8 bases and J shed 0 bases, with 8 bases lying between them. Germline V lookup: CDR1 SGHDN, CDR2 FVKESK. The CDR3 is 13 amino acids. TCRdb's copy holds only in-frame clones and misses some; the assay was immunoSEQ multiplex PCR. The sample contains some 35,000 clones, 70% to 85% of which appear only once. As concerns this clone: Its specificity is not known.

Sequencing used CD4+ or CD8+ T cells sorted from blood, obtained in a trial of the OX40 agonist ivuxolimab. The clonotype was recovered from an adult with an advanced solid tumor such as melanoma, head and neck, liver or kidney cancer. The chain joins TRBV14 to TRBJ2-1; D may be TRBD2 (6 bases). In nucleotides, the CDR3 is TGTGCCAGCCGGGACTCCTCCTACAATGAGCAGTTCTTC. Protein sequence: CASRDSSYNEQFF.